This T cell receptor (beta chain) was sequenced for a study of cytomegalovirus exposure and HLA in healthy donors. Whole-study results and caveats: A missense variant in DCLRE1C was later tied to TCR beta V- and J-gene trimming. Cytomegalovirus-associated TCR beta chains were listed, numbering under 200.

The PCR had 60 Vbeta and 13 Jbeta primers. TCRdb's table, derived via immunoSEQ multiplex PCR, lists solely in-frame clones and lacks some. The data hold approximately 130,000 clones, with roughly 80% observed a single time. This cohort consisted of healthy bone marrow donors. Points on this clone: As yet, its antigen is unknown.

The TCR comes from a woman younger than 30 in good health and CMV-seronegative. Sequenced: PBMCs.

DNA for the CDR3: TGTGCCAGTAGCCCAGGGGCAGGGGGTGGCTATGGCTACACCTTC. Protein: CASSPGAGGGYGYTF. This sequence joins TRBV19 and TRBJ1-2, with TRBD1 matching over 7 bases. Germline V CDR1 and CDR2: LNHDA, SQIVND (reference sequence). This CDR3 contains 15 residues. Losses at the gene ends were 6 bases for V and 4 bases for J; bases not matched to a gene: 11.